The rows below give T cell receptor beta chains drawn from one sample of a study of blood T cell repertoires in COVID-19. Generated by immunoSEQ multiplex PCR, the TCRdb table keeps only in-frame clones and is missing some. The data contain tens of thousands of clones, around 82% of them singletons. Sequencing was performed on peripheral blood. These TCRs come from a woman over 75 with acute or convalescent COVID-19. Each CDR3 is given with its conserved first and last residue. D genes are given only for firm matches. Where a row states a size, it is once, few, many or the class of an expanded clone; other rows omit it.

.	TRBV5-4	.	TRBJ1-6	TGTGCCAGCAGCTCGGTAGAACCTGATTCACCCCTCCACTTT	CASSSVEPDSPLHF
.	TRBV27	.	TRBJ2-1	TGTGCCAGCAGCCGACTTGGATTCTACAATGAGCAGTTCTTC	CASSRLGFYNEQFF
.	TRBV15	.	TRBJ1-5	TGTGCCACCAGCAGAGGGACACCCTATCAGCCCCAGCATTTT	CATSRGTPYQPQHF
.	TRBV11-2	TRBD2	TRBJ2-3	TGTGCCAGCAGCTTAAACCCTAGCGGATTAACAGATACGCAGTATTTT	CASSLNPSGLTDTQYF
.	TRBV6-5	TRBD1	TRBJ1-2	TGTGCCAGCAGACTGGGGACAGCCTCTAACTATGGCTACACCTTC	CASRLGTASNYGYTF
.	TRBV5-1	TRBD1	TRBJ2-5	TGCGCCAGCAACCCCGGACAGGTAACCCAAGAGACCCAGTACTTC	CASNPGQVTQETQYF
.	TRBV7-8	TRBD1	TRBJ1-2	TGTGCCAGCAGCTACGGGACAGGGGACGGCTACACCTTC	CASSYGTGDGYTF
few	TRBV5-1	.	TRBJ2-5	TGCGCCAGCAGCCCCACGGCGGGGCCGCAAGAGACCCAGTACTTC	CASSPTAGPQETQYF
.	TRBV20-1	TRBD1	TRBJ1-2	TGCAGTGCTAGCCAGGGGGCTGGCTACACCTTC	CSASQGAGYTF
.	TRBV11-2	.	TRBJ1-6	TGTGCCAGCAGCATCCTCACCCGGTTCTATAATTCACCCCTCCACTTT	CASSILTRFYNSPLHF
.	TRBV6-5	TRBD1	TRBJ2-2	TGTGCCAGCAGTTCGGACAGGGTGTGGACCGGGGAGCTGTTTTTT	CASSSDRVWTGELFF
once	TRBV5-4	TRBD1	TRBJ2-3	TGTGCCAGCAGCTCGACAGGGGAGGATACGCAGTATTTT	CASSSTGEDTQYF
.	TRBV19	TRBD1	TRBJ2-1	TGTGCCAGTAGTATAGATCACGGACAGGGGTGGATCAATGAGCAGTTCTTC	CASSIDHGQGWINEQFF
.	TRBV6-5	.	TRBJ2-1	TGTGCCAGCAGACAGGGCCCCTACAATGAGCAGTTCTTC	CASRQGPYNEQFF
once	TRBV19	TRBD1	TRBJ1-3	TGTGCCAGTACCCAATCGGGACAGAATGGGGACACCATATATTTT	CASTQSGQNGDTIYF
.	TRBV28	.	TRBJ1-1	TGTGCCAGCAGTTTCCCCGGGATGTTCGACCGAGGGGGCACTGAAGCTTTCTTT	CASSFPGMFDRGGTEAFF
.	TRBV3-1/TRBV3-2	.	TRBJ1-5	TGTGCCAGCAGCCCAAGGGGAGGTGATGATCAGCCCCAGCATTTT	CASSPRGGDDQPQHF
.	TRBV5-6	.	TRBJ2-5	TGTGCCAGCAGCGTGACAGTCCAAGAGACCCAGTACTTC	CASSVTVQETQYF
once	TRBV3-1/TRBV3-2	TRBD2	TRBJ2-3	TGTGCCAGCAGCAGCACAGCGGGGGCGGATACGCAGTATTTT	CASSSTAGADTQYF
.	TRBV27	TRBD2	TRBJ2-3	TGTGCCAGCAGTCTTAGCGGGACCCCCGATACGCAGTATTTT	CASSLSGTPDTQYF
.	TRBV6-5	.	TRBJ2-7	TGTGCCAGCAGACCCGCAGGGGCCTACGAGCAGTACTTC	CASRPAGAYEQYF
.	TRBV12-3/TRBV12-4	.	TRBJ2-1	TGTGCCAGCAGTTTAGGGACTGGCAGGAAGCAGTTCTTC	CASSLGTGRKQFF
.	TRBV5-1	.	TRBJ1-4	TGCGCCAGCAGCTTGAGGGGGACTAATGAAAAACTGTTTTTT	CASSLRGTNEKLFF
once	TRBV6-1	.	TRBJ1-5	TGTGCCAGCAGTGATCGAGGACAGAGCATCAATCAGCCCCAGCATTTT	CASSDRGQSINQPQHF
.	TRBV5-1	TRBD2	TRBJ2-7	TGCGCCAGCAGGCCCGCACTAGCGGGCTACGAGCAGTACTTC	CASRPALAGYEQYF
.	TRBV10-3	.	TRBJ2-1	TGTGCCATCAGTCCCGACGGGGTCTCCTACAATGAGCAGTTCTTC	CAISPDGVSYNEQFF
.	TRBV19	.	TRBJ2-3	TGTGCCAGTAAAATGGCAGTCGATACGCAGTATTTT	CASKMAVDTQYF
once	TRBV19	TRBD1	TRBJ1-2	TGTGCCAGTAGTATATCAGGGGGCTATGGCTACACCTTC	CASSISGGYGYTF
once	TRBV29-1	TRBD1	TRBJ1-1	TGCAGCGTTGAAAAGGGACAGAAGGGAACTGAAGCTTTCTTT	CSVEKGQKGTEAFF
.	TRBV5-4	TRBD1	TRBJ1-3	TGTGCCAGCAGCATACAAGGGACAGCTGGAAACACCATATATTTT	CASSIQGTAGNTIYF
.	TRBV7-2	.	TRBJ1-2	TGTGCCAGCAGCCCATCCAGGAACTATGGCTACACCTTC	CASSPSRNYGYTF
.	TRBV6-1	.	TRBJ2-6	TGTGCCAGCAGTGTCGACAGTCCCTACACCTCTGGGGCCAACGTCCTGACTTTC	CASSVDSPYTSGANVLTF
.	TRBV18	TRBD2	TRBJ2-7	TGTGCCAGCTCACCCGTCAGCGGGACCCCCCTCGAGCAGTACTTC	CASSPVSGTPLEQYF
.	TRBV28	.	TRBJ1-2	TGTGCCAGCAGTTTCAGGGTAGGCTATGGCTACACCTTC	CASSFRVGYGYTF
.	TRBV20-1	.	TRBJ1-3	TGCAGTGCTAGTATCTTCTCTGGAAACACCATATATTTT	CSASIFSGNTIYF
.	TRBV16	TRBD1	TRBJ1-1	TGTGCCAGCAGCCAATCTAGGACAGGGGGAACTGAAGCTTTCTTT	CASSQSRTGGTEAFF
.	TRBV2	TRBD1	TRBJ1-5	TGTGCCAGCAGCGACAGGGGCCGTGAACAGCCCCAGCATTTT	CASSDRGREQPQHF
many	TRBV4-1	.	TRBJ1-5	TGCGCCAGCAGCCAAGATTGGTCACCTCGGGCGGGTCAGCCCCAGCATTTT	CASSQDWSPRAGQPQHF
.	TRBV9	.	TRBJ2-2	TGTGCCAGCAGCCCCCGGGACGGGGGGCTGTTTTTT	CASSPRDGGLFF
.	TRBV28	.	TRBJ1-5	TGTGCCAGCACCCACCGAGGGCCCCAGCATTTT	CASTHRGPQHF
.	TRBV6-5	TRBD1	TRBJ1-1	TGTGCCAGCAGCCGACAGGGTAAGAACACTGAAGCTTTCTTT	CASSRQGKNTEAFF
.	TRBV7-2	.	TRBJ2-2	TGTGCCAGCAGCTTAGCTAGCGGGAACACCGGGGAGCTGTTTTTT	CASSLASGNTGELFF
.	TRBV15	.	TRBJ1-1	TGTGCCACCGGGGCGGTGAACACTGAAGCTTTCTTT	CATGAVNTEAFF
.	TRBV28	TRBD1	TRBJ1-2	TGTGCCAGCATCTATGGGGCAGGGGGCGGTGGCTACACCTTC	CASIYGAGGGGYTF
.	TRBV28	TRBD2	TRBJ2-3	TGTGCCAGCGGCAAGGGGGGTAGCGGGAGAGTTGATACGCAGTATTTT	CASGKGGSGRVDTQYF
.	TRBV25-1	.	TRBJ1-5	TGTGCCAGCAGTGCAGGGGTAGGACAGCCCCAGCATTTT	CASSAGVGQPQHF